One and the same sample provided the 5 T cell receptor beta chains below, sequenced in a study of blood T cells in healthy people across ages. It was with a sample-barcoded 5' primer and a J-beta primer mix that a second PCR of roughly 7 to 12 cycles was run. TCRdb fed the 5' RACE reads into MiXCR, producing one record per CDR3 protein. The sample contains around 1,100,000 distinct CDR3 sequences, 30% to 40% of which appear only once. The source material was blood. These TCRs come from a man aged 18-30 years in good health.

The chain uses TRBV5-6 and TRBJ1-1; D possibly corresponds to TRBD1 (5 bases). CDR1 and CDR2 from the germline V gene are SGHDT and YYEEEE. Between the trimmed V and J ends, which lost 3 bases and 3 bases, there was a span of 9 bases. This CDR3 spans 13 amino acids. CDR3 protein: CASSWGVDTEAFF. Written as DNA, the CDR3 is TGTGCCAGCAGCTGGGGGGTGGACACTGAAGCTTTCTTT.

The chain recombines TRBV5-1 with TRBJ2-7, with D possibly matching TRBD1 (6 bases). The V end was cut by 2 bases, the J end by 3 bases, with 12 bases between. CDR1 and CDR2 (germline): SGHRS, YFSETQ. The CDR3 has 14 amino acids. The CDR3 is CASSFRGRGYEQYF. The CDR3 DNA is TGCGCCAGCAGCTTTAGAGGCAGGGGCTACGAGCAGTACTTC.

The chain uses TRBV20-1 and TRBJ1-6, with 8 bases aligning to TRBD1. The CDR3 contains 17 residues. With V trimmed by 6 bases and J by 4 bases, 14 bases remained unmatched. CDR1 is DFQATT and CDR2 is SNEGSKA in the germline V gene (reference sequence). The CDR3 nucleotides are TGCAGTGCCCTGACCCAGGGGGCTTCAAAATATAATTCACCCCTCCACTTT. Its protein product is CSALTQGASKYNSPLHF.

The chain carries TRBV4-1 and TRBJ1-4; the D gene is possibly TRBD1 (5 bases). The CDR3 has 15 amino acids. The germline V and J ends were trimmed by 2 bases and 2 bases, with 9 bases remaining between them. CDR1 and CDR2 from the germline V gene are MGHRA and YSYEKL. CDR3 coding DNA: TGCGCCAGCAGCCAATACCAGGGCACTAATGAAAAACTGTTTTTT. This encodes CASSQYQGTNEKLFF.

This sequence joins TRBV19 and TRBJ2-1; TRBD1 might be the D (6 bases). Germline V gene lookup returns CDR1 LNHDA and CDR2 SQIVND (reference sequence). Trimming took 4 bases from V and 11 from J, leaving 18 bases between them. The CDR3 consists of 14 residues. CDR3 sequence reads: CASSTAPRTGKQFF. The CDR3 DNA follows: TGTGCCAGTAGTACTGCCCCTCGAACAGGGAAGCAGTTCTTC.